The 12 T cell receptor beta chains below were found in one sample sequenced in a study of cytomegalovirus exposure and HLA in healthy donors. The PCR made use of 60 Vbeta and 13 Jbeta primers. Profiling relied on immunoSEQ multiplex PCR, and the TCRdb table lists in-frame clones only, not all of them. The table has about 170,000 clones, around 80% seen once. Sequenced input: PBMCs. These receptors originate from a female donor in good health and CMV-seronegative.

This clone came up once. The rearrangement links TRBV5-6 to TRBJ2-3; D tentatively reads TRBD1 or TRBD2 (9 bases each). CDR1 SGHDT and CDR2 YYEEEE come from the germline V gene. The germline V and J ends were trimmed by 7 bases and 9 bases, with 30 bases remaining between them. The CDR3 is made up of 17 amino acids. DNA of the CDR3: TGTGCCAGCCGCCGGGACAGGGAACGCGGGAGGGCGGGAACGCAGTATTTT. Protein: CASRRDRERGRAGTQYF.

The chain employs TRBV6-1 and TRBJ1-1, with D possibly matching TRBD1 (5 bases). The germline V gene encodes CDR1 MNHNS and CDR2 SASEGT. CDR3 length: 14 amino acids. Deletions cut 4 bases from V and 0 bases from J, with 9 bases between. As DNA, the CDR3 is TGTGCCAGCAGTGGCGCCAGGGTGAACACTGAAGCTTTCTTT. This codes for CASSGARVNTEAFF.

The chain recombines TRBV4-3 with TRBJ2-1; 9 nucleotides align to TRBD2. The CDR3 totals 16 residues. Trimming cost V 0 bases and J 4 bases; bases outside gene matches: 4. The germline gives CDR1 LGHNA, CDR2 YSLEER. The CDR3 DNA reads TGCGCCAGCAGCCAAGATGGGAGCGGGGGGTACAATGAGCAGTTCTTC. Its protein product is CASSQDGSGGYNEQFF.

The gene calls are TRBV11-2 and TRBJ1-5; 8 nucleotides align to TRBD1. V was clipped by 4 bases and J by 4 bases; unmatched bases: 6. The V gene's germline CDR1 is SGHAT and CDR2 FQNNGV. This CDR3 has 15 amino acids. In DNA form, the CDR3 reads TGTGCCAGCAGCTCGGGACAGGAGAGGAATCAGCCCCAGCATTTT. Translated, it gives CASSSGQERNQPQHF.

For this clone: Other DNA sequences in the same sample also yield this CDR3. V is TRBV6-5 and J is TRBJ1-2, with D possibly matching TRBD1 (5 bases). CDR1 MNHEY and CDR2 SVGAGI come from the germline V gene. This CDR3 has 15 amino acids. Trimming removed 2 bases from V and 1 base from J, with 11 bases in between. CDR3 in DNA: TGTGCCAGCAGTTACACGCATAGGGGTAACTATGGCTACACCTTC. Protein: CASSYTHRGNYGYTF.

The V gene is TRBV6-6, the J gene TRBJ1-2, with TRBD1 matching 9 bases. The CDR3 consists of 15 residues. After removal of 8 bases from V and 4 bases from J, the junction contained 11 bases not matched to a gene. The germline CDR1 and CDR2 sequences are MNHNY and SVGAGI (reference sequence). CDR3: CASRREGQGTYGYTF. The CDR3 DNA reads as TGTGCCAGCCGGAGGGAGGGACAGGGTACCTATGGCTACACCTTC.

This clone has a single count. The chain uses TRBV19 and TRBJ2-1, with D tentatively TRBD1 (5 bases). The V end lost 6 bases, the J end lost 9 bases, and 15 bases lay between the germline ends. CDR3 size: 13 residues. Per the germline V gene, CDR1 is LNHDA and CDR2 is SQIVND (reference sequence). The CDR3 protein is CASSNMIRGEQFF. The DNA of the CDR3 is TGTGCCAGTAGCAATATGATTAGGGGTGAGCAGTTCTTC.

A remark on this clone: Other DNA sequences in the sample encode the same CDR3. The V and J genes are TRBV6-5 and TRBJ2-2; unclear D gene. The CDR3 is made up of 12 amino acids. The V end lost 5 bases, the J end lost 2 bases, and 3 bases lay between the germline ends. CDR1 and CDR2 (germline): MNHEY, SVGAGI. CDR3 coding DNA: TGTGCCAGCAGTCTAAACACCGGGGAGCTGTTTTTT. It encodes CASSLNTGELFF.

The chain combines TRBV19 with TRBJ1-5; TRBD1 matches 8 bases. CDR3 length: 17 residues. V dropped 5 bases and J dropped 1; count of bases not matched to a gene: 10. Germline loops: CDR1 LNHDA, CDR2 SQIVND (reference sequence). CDR3 loop: CASSPRTGRSSNQPQHF. CDR3 nucleotide sequence: TGTGCCAGTAGTCCGAGGACAGGGAGGTCAAGCAATCAGCCCCAGCATTTT.

This clone is a singleton in its sample. The chain is built from TRBV27 and TRBJ1-1; 8 nucleotides agree with TRBD1. Germline V gene lookup returns CDR1 MNHEY and CDR2 SMNVEV (reference sequence). CDR3 size: 15 residues. Germline trimming cut 7 bases from V and 4 bases from J; bases unmatched to any gene: 11. The CDR3 bases are TGTGCCAGCACCGCTCAGGGGGCCCCGGGCACTGAAGCTTTCTTT. It specifies CASTAQGAPGTEAFF.

This clone was picked up one time. J is TRBJ1-2 and V is TRBV28, with D possibly matching TRBD1 (5 bases). CDR3 length equals 12 residues. Germline V gene lookup returns CDR1 MDHEN and CDR2 SYDVKM. Trimming took off 6 bases at V and 9 bases at J, with 14 bases between the two ends. The CDR3 DNA reads as TGTGCCAGCAGGCTCCGGGGGGGTAGCTACACCTTC. It is translated as CASRLRGGSYTF.

The CDR3 DNA follows: TGCGCCAGCAGCCAAGATGGGATAGCGGGGGTTAACGAGCAGTACTTC. Protein sequence: CASSQDGIAGVNEQYF. This chain links TRBV4-3 with TRBJ2-7; 9 bases are shared with TRBD2. From germline, CDR1 is LGHNA and CDR2 YSLEER. V was clipped by 0 bases and J by 5 bases; unmatched bases: 8. The CDR3 has 16 amino acids.